This TCR beta chain was obtained from a study of graft-versus-host responses after intestinal transplantation. Study-wide context: The transplants performed in recipients were multivisceral, liver-intestinal, or isolated intestinal. The recipients all started with anti-thymocyte globulin induction and then took tacrolimus and steroids for three to four years.

Sequenced by immunoSEQ multiplex PCR; TCRdb stores in-frame clones only, minus some. The data hold about 110,000 clones, with more than 85% observed a single time. This CDR3 has 15 amino acids. The V gene's germline CDR1 is MNHEY and CDR2 SVGAGI. V lost 6 bases, J lost 3 bases, and 15 bases lay in between. A note on this clone: Its target is not known.

The sequence was obtained from a human donor who was the organ donor for an intestinal transplant. The sequences come from unstimulated CD8+ T cells sorted from spleen or lymph node cells, collected before transplant. The chain employs TRBV6-5 and TRBJ2-1; D is undetermined. CDR3 sequence: CASSHGRRVYNEQFF. CDR3 DNA: TGTGCCAGCAGCCACGGCCGGCGCGTCTACAATGAGCAGTTCTTC.